The 15 T cell receptor beta chains listed next were all sequenced from one sample in a study of T-cell memory formation after mild COVID-19. TCRdb re-called the 5' RACE reads with MiXCR, one entry per CDR3 protein. This table has about 82,000 distinct CDR3 sequences, about 16% appearing once. What was sequenced was PBMCs or a T cell subset sorted from them (not recorded which). Receptors were obtained from a man younger than 30 who had mild COVID-19 (a few samples of this study predate the infection). Cell type and time point are not known.

This sequence joins TRBV12-3 or TRBV12-4 and TRBJ2-7; D possibly matches TRBD1 or TRBD2 (6 bases each). Trimming cost V 5 bases and J 6 bases, with 8 bases left between them. The CDR3 loop spans 11 amino acids. The CDR3 here is CASSRGAEQYV. CDR3 DNA sequence: TGTGCCAGCAGTAGGGGGGCCGAGCAGTACGTC.

The sample holds many counts of this clonotype. The genes are TRBV10-1 and TRBJ2-3; D might be TRBD2 (5 bases). CDR3 length equals 15 residues. Between the trimmed V and J ends, which lost 5 bases and 6 bases, there was a span of 18 bases. CDR1 and CDR2 (germline): WNHNN, SYGVQD (reference sequence). The chain's CDR3 is CASSPSGSARDTQYF. The CDR3 nucleotides are TGCGCCAGCAGTCCCTCGGGGTCCGCCCGCGATACGCAGTATTTT.

In its sample, this clonotype was seen a few times. The chain is built from TRBV5-1 and TRBJ2-1, with 9 bases matching TRBD1. The J segment lost 9 bases and the V segment lost 2 bases, leaving 6 bases of the junction unmatched. The CDR3 contains 14 residues. The V gene's germline CDR1 is SGHRS and CDR2 YFSETQ. The CDR3 sequence: CASSFGTGPPEQFF. CDR3 DNA: TGCGCCAGCAGCTTCGGGACAGGGCCCCCTGAGCAGTTCTTC.

This clonotype was seen more than once but under ten times. This sequence joins TRBV4-3 and TRBJ2-5, with D perhaps given as TRBD1 or TRBD2 (5 bases each). The V and J ends lost 4 bases and 3 bases respectively, with 12 bases between them. Per germline, CDR1 LGHNA and CDR2 YSLEER. The CDR3 runs to 14 residues. DNA for the CDR3: TGCGCCAGCAGCCCGGGACCGTCAAAAGAGACCCAGTACTTC. Translating it yields CASSPGPSKETQYF.

This chain links TRBV7-9 with TRBJ2-2; TRBD1 is a possible D gene (6 bases). The length of the CDR3 is 15 residues. The ends were cut back, 3 bases at V and 6 bases at J, with 14 bases in the middle. Germline V gene data show CDR1 as SEHNR and CDR2 as FQNEAQ (reference sequence). DNA of the CDR3: TGTGCCAGCAGCTTCCCCCAGGGGAAGTCCGGGGAGCTGTTTTTT. This gives the protein CASSFPQGKSGELFF. Full variable domain (rest looked up from reference TRBV7-9 and TRBJ2-2): DTGVSQNPRHKITKRGQNVTFRCDPISEHNRLYWYRQTLGQGPEFLTYFQNEAQLEKSRLLSDRFSAERPKGSFSTLEIQRTEQGDSAMYLCASSFPQGKSGELFFGEGSRLTVL.

This rearrangement joins TRBV14 to TRBJ2-7; tentatively, D is TRBD1 or TRBD2 (5 bases each). The CDR3 spans 14 residues. V gave up 5 bases and J gave up 0 bases, with 11 bases separating them. The germline V gene has CDR1 SGHDN and CDR2 FVKESK. The CDR3 bases are TGTGCCAGCAGCTCCCGGGACCTCTCCTACGAGCAGTACGTC. This sequence encodes CASSSRDLSYEQYV.

This clonotype has only a few counts. The gene calls are TRBV4-3 and TRBJ2-1; 11 bases fit TRBD1. Looked up from germline, CDR1 is LGHNA and CDR2 is YSLEER. The V and J ends lost 0 bases and 9 bases, in that order; junction bases with no gene match: 7. The CDR3 sequence is 16 residues long. The CDR3 bases are TGCGCCAGCAGCCAAGATCTAGGACAGGGGGCGGGTGAGCAGTTCTTC. It codes for CASSQDLGQGAGEQFF.

This clonotype was detected many times. V is TRBV9 and J is TRBJ2-1, with D perhaps given as TRBD1 or TRBD2 (6 bases each). CDR3 length: 15 residues. The V gene's germline CDR1 is SGDLS and CDR2 YYNGEE. V shed 0 bases and J shed 7 bases, with 14 bases lying between them. This chain's CDR3 is CASSVVVGGSNEQFF. In DNA, the CDR3 is TGTGCCAGCAGCGTAGTGGTGGGGGGCTCGAATGAGCAGTTCTTC.

This clonotype was recorded many times. The rearrangement links TRBV7-2 to TRBJ2-7; 7 bases are shared with TRBD1. Germline V lookup: CDR1 SGHTA, CDR2 FQGNSA. The CDR3 length is 13 residues. The trim removed 5 bases at V and 4 bases at J, leaving 5 bases unmatched. The CDR3, as DNA: TGTGCCAGCAGCCGGGGACAGACGTACGAGCAGTACTTC. This translates into CASSRGQTYEQYF.

This clonotype was picked up a small number of times. CDR3 amino acids: CASRPDRNTEAFF. The CDR3 DNA follows: TGTGCCAGCAGACCTGACCGAAACACTGAAGCTTTCTTT. The rearrangement joins TRBV7-2 to TRBJ1-1; D is uncertain. This CDR3 is 13 amino acids long. V was pared by 6 bases and J by 2 bases, with 10 bases between. CDR1 is SGHTA and CDR2 is FQGNSA in the germline V gene.

This chain joins TRBV13 and TRBJ2-5; D is possibly TRBD1 (6 bases). Germline V CDR1 and CDR2: PRHDT, FYEKMQ (reference sequence). Between the trimmed V and J ends, which lost 1 base and 2 bases, there was a span of 11 bases. This CDR3 is built from 15 residues. The DNA for the CDR3 is TGTGCCAGCAGCTTAGACGGAAGGGGGCAAGAGACCCAGTACTTC. Its protein is CASSLDGRGQETQYF.

This clonotype showed up just once. This may stem from a read error, because a much larger clone lies one nucleotide away. The CDR3 sequence: CASRQERGHGADTQYF. The CDR3 DNA is TGTGCCAGCAGACAAGAGAGGGGGCATGGGGCAGATACGCAGTATTTT. The V and J genes are TRBV4-2 and TRBJ2-3; 7 nucleotides align to TRBD1. Germline CDR1 LGHNA, CDR2 YNFKEQ. The CDR3 is 16 residues long.

In this sample, this clonotype turned up a few times. The V call is TRBV6-5, the J call TRBJ2-7; perhaps TRBD2 as D (5 bases). Trimming removed 6 bases from V and 3 bases from J, with 6 bases in between. Germline V gives CDR1 MNHEY, CDR2 SVGAGI. This CDR3 is 11 amino acids long. Written as DNA, the CDR3 is TGTGCCAGCAGGACTATCTACGAGCAGTACTTC. It is translated as CASRTIYEQYF.

The V call is TRBV29-1, the J call TRBJ1-2, with 7 bases that match TRBD1. V lost 0 bases to trimming and J lost 7 bases; unmatched junction nucleotides: 8. The CDR3 consists of 14 residues. Germline assignment: CDR1 SQVTM and CDR2 ANQGSEA. CDR3 DNA sequence: TGCAGCGTTGAAGAGAGCCCGACAGGGTCTGGCTACACCTTC. It codes for CSVEESPTGSGYTF.

The rearrangement uses TRBV9 and TRBJ2-3; weak D call: TRBD2 (5 bases). Germline assignment: CDR1 SGDLS and CDR2 YYNGEE. V lost 0 bases and J 5 bases, leaving 19 bases between the germline ends. The CDR3 totals 17 residues. CDR3 in DNA: TGTGCCAGCAGCGTAGGTGGTATGAAGAATCGGGGAGATACGCAGTATTTT. It specifies CASSVGGMKNRGDTQYF.